What follows are 18 T cell receptor beta chains derived from one specimen sequenced in a study of blood T cell repertoires in COVID-19. Profiling relied on immunoSEQ multiplex PCR, and the TCRdb table lists in-frame clones only, not all of them. The data show tens of thousands of clones, roughly 79% seen once. Sequencing was performed on peripheral blood. Receptors originate from an elderly man with COVID-19, enrolled during active disease.

The chain joins TRBV5-1 to TRBJ1-4, with TRBD1 matching 11 bases. J gave up 10 bases and V 4 bases, and 12 bases lay outside the gene matches. Looked up from germline, CDR1 is SGHRS and CDR2 is YFSETQ. The CDR3 runs 16 residues. CDR3 bases: TGCGCCAGCAGCCCCCGGACAGGGGGCAGCTACGGAAAACTGTTTTTT. This sequence encodes CASSPRTGGSYGKLFF.

J is TRBJ2-6 and V is TRBV10-3; 7 bases are a match to TRBD1. CDR1 ENHRY and CDR2 SYGVKD come from the germline V gene. Trimming at V came to 10 bases and at J to 0 bases, leaving 9 bases not matched to a gene. This CDR3 is 16 amino acids long. CDR3 in DNA: TGTGCCACTGGGGCGACAGGGAACTCTGGGGCCAACGTCCTGACTTTC. Protein product: CATGATGNSGANVLTF.

V gene TRBV24-1 combines with J gene TRBJ1-2; D may be TRBD1 (5 bases). There are 13 residues in the CDR3. Germline V CDR1 and CDR2: KGHDR, SFDVKD. V lost 12 bases, J lost 4 bases, and 17 bases lay in between. CDR3 in DNA: TGTGCCGCCAATACCGCCGACAGCTATGGCTACACCTTC. It encodes CAANTADSYGYTF.

This clone was recorded only once. The V gene is TRBV4-3, the J gene TRBJ2-1; 8 bases align to TRBD1. Per the germline V gene, CDR1 is LGHNA and CDR2 is YSLEER. J was trimmed by 10 bases and V by 0 bases; bases with no gene match: 17. This CDR3 has 18 amino acids. CDR3 in amino acids: CASSQDYTPGGAFLEQFF. For the CDR3, the DNA is TGCGCCAGCAGCCAAGACTACACGCCAGGGGGCGCTTTCTTGGAGCAGTTCTTC.

This chain links TRBV4-1 with TRBJ2-3, with D possibly being TRBD1 (5 bases). V was clipped by 2 bases and J by 0 bases, with 12 bases between them. The CDR3 loop spans 16 amino acids. The V gene's germline CDR1 is MGHRA and CDR2 YSYEKL. The CDR3: CASSQRQQLSTDTQYF. The CDR3 DNA reads TGCGCCAGCAGCCAAAGACAGCAGCTTAGCACAGATACGCAGTATTTT.

This chain uses TRBV6-5 with TRBJ1-2; TRBD1 might be the D (5 bases). Germline V gene lookup returns CDR1 MNHEY and CDR2 SVGAGI. The V end lost 8 bases, the J end lost 0 bases, and 13 bases lay between the germline ends. The length of the CDR3 is 14 residues. The CDR3 here is CASGLQGSNYGYTF. The CDR3 bases are TGTGCCAGCGGCCTGCAGGGTTCTAACTATGGCTACACCTTC.

J is TRBJ1-5 and V is TRBV12-3 or TRBV12-4; D gene ambiguous. The CDR3 loop spans 13 amino acids. Trimming pared 1 base from V and 6 bases from J, leaving 7 bases between. The CDR3 nucleotides are TGTGCCAGCAGTTTAGACGGGATTCAGCCCCAGCATTTT. Protein: CASSLDGIQPQHF.

This clone occurred once. The genes are TRBV19 and TRBJ2-1; 8 bases are shared with TRBD1. With 5 bases clipped from V and 6 bases from J, the junction kept 15 bases outside the gene matches. CDR1 and CDR2 from the germline V gene are LNHDA and SQIVND (reference sequence). The CDR3 contains 17 residues. CDR3 DNA sequence: TGTGCCAGTAGTGGTGACAGGGGTTCTCCCCTCCTCAATGAGCAGTTCTTC. Protein product: CASSGDRGSPLLNEQFF. Together with reference TRBV19 and TRBJ2-1, the CDR3 gives the full variable domain: DGGITQSPKYLFRKEGQNVTLSCEQNLNHDAMYWYRQDPGQGLRLIYYSQIVNDFQKGDIAEGYSVSREKKESFPLTVTSAQKNPTAFYLCASSGDRGSPLLNEQFFGPGTRLTVL.

The chain carries TRBV5-1 and TRBJ2-2; 7 nucleotides agree with TRBD1. V lost 2 bases and J lost 6; bases outside the gene matches: 7. CDR1 and CDR2 from the germline V gene are SGHRS and YFSETQ. The CDR3 has 15 residues. CDR3 DNA: TGCGCCAGCAGCTTCGACAGGGTTATAGCCGGGGAGCTGTTTTTT. Protein sequence: CASSFDRVIAGELFF.

This clone is a singleton in its sample. The V gene is TRBV19, the J gene TRBJ1-6; TRBD1 aligns across 8 bases. V shed 3 bases and J 13 bases; nucleotides not matched to a gene: 11. This CDR3 has 15 amino acids. In germline, CDR1 is LNHDA, CDR2 SQIVND (reference sequence). CDR3 sequence: CASSMEDRGTWPLHF. The CDR3 coding sequence is TGTGCCAGTAGTATGGAAGACAGGGGTACGTGGCCCCTCCACTTT.

This chain joins TRBV11-3 and TRBJ2-1; a weak D match, TRBD1 (6 bases). CDR3 length equals 16 residues. V was trimmed by 5 bases and J by 3 bases, leaving 17 bases between them. CDR1 SGHNT and CDR2 YENEEA come from the germline V gene. Written as DNA, the CDR3 is TGTGCCAGCAGCCGTACGACAGGTGGTGACTACAATGAGCAGTTCTTC. It codes for CASSRTTGGDYNEQFF.

The chain employs TRBV19 and TRBJ2-1, with D possibly TRBD1 on 6 matching bases. CDR1 and CDR2 (germline): LNHDA, SQIVND (reference sequence). The CDR3 is made up of 13 amino acids. V shed 5 bases and J shed 8 bases, with 13 bases lying between them. CDR3 DNA: TGTGCCAGTAGTTTTCTACAGGGTCATGAGCAGTTCTTC. It specifies CASSFLQGHEQFF.

The CDR3 DNA reads as TGTGCCAGCAGTTTAGGTGGAGTACAGGGGGACGAGCAGTACTTC. This gives the protein CASSLGGVQGDEQYF. The chain couples TRBV28 to TRBJ2-7, with 8 positions matching TRBD1. Per germline, CDR1 MDHEN and CDR2 SYDVKM. CDR3 length equals 15 residues. The ends lost 2 bases at V and 5 bases at J; junction bases unmatched: 8.

The chain uses TRBV11-2 and TRBJ1-3; D might be TRBD1 (6 bases). Trimming cost V 2 bases and J 1 base, with 9 bases left between them. In germline, CDR1 is SGHAT, CDR2 FQNNGV. This CDR3 is built from 15 residues. The DNA for the CDR3 is TGTGCCAGCAGCTTACGAGGGACATCTGGAAACACCATATATTTT. Translated: CASSLRGTSGNTIYF.

The rearrangement links TRBV5-1 to TRBJ2-7; 9 bases are a match to TRBD1. With 5 bases clipped from V and 1 base from J, the junction kept 7 bases outside the gene matches. The CDR3 is 15 residues long. Germline V gives CDR1 SGHRS, CDR2 YFSETQ. In DNA form, the CDR3 reads TGCGCCAGCAGGAACCGGGACAGGGCGTCCTACGAGCAGTACTTC. Protein product: CASRNRDRASYEQYF.

A single count supports this clone. The chain employs TRBV30 and TRBJ1-3, with 7 nucleotides matching TRBD1. Unmatched junction bases numbered 11, after V lost 2 bases and J lost 1 base. This CDR3 region has 17 residues. The germline V gene encodes CDR1 GTSNPN and CDR2 SVGIG (reference sequence). The CDR3 here is CAWSSPPPGGSGNTIYF. CDR3 DNA sequence: TGTGCCTGGAGTTCACCCCCCCCAGGGGGATCTGGAAACACCATATATTTT.

The rearrangement uses TRBV19 and TRBJ2-5; D perhaps matches TRBD2 (6 bases). This CDR3 region has 14 residues. V lost 3 bases and J lost 5, with 13 bases in between. Germline lookup yields CDR1 LNHDA and CDR2 SQIVND (reference sequence). CDR3 nucleotides: TGTGCCAGTAGTATCTACGGGGGTGGGGAGACCCAGTACTTC. It encodes CASSIYGGGETQYF.

V usage is TRBV5-1 and J usage is TRBJ1-4, with D maybe TRBD1 (5 bases). This CDR3 is built from 13 residues. V lost 3 bases and J 5 bases, leaving 8 bases between the germline ends. Germline CDR1 is SGHRS and CDR2 is YFSETQ. The CDR3 loop is CASSSQGNEKLFF. The CDR3 bases are TGCGCCAGCAGCTCCCAGGGAAATGAAAAACTGTTTTTT.